This T cell receptor (beta chain) is from a study of regulatory T cells in long-lasting Graves disease. Across the study: Prior antithyroid drug treatment in newly diagnosed Graves' patients lasted under 3 months.

Specified time point: newly diagnosed GD, antithyroid drugs for less than 3 months. After RNA was extracted from PBMCs, the TCR library was made from it. CDR3 size: 14 residues. The germline V gene encodes CDR1 DFQATT and CDR2 SNEGSKA (reference sequence). Trimming stripped 5 bases from V and 2 bases from J, with 10 bases between. This clonotype was recorded many times. TCR beta libraries were built with iRepertoire HTBI primers and Arm-PCR of CDR3 regions. Each CDR3 protein gets one entry after TCRdb re-called the multiplex PCR reads with MiXCR. The table lists 500,000 or so distinct CDR3 sequences, around 15% of them singletons. The data also belong to a second study, concerning T cells in Graves' hyperthyroidism and ophthalmopathy.

This receptor was identified in a middle-aged man with Graves disease. This sample comprised peripheral blood mononuclear cells (PBMCs), obtained at new diagnosis, from a patient treated with antithyroid drugs. This sequence joins TRBV20-1 and TRBJ2-6, with a tentative D call TRBD2 (5 bases). CDR3 in amino acids: CSAQQRAGANVLTF. The CDR3 DNA reads as TGCAGTGCTCAGCAGAGGGCTGGGGCCAACGTCCTGACTTTC.